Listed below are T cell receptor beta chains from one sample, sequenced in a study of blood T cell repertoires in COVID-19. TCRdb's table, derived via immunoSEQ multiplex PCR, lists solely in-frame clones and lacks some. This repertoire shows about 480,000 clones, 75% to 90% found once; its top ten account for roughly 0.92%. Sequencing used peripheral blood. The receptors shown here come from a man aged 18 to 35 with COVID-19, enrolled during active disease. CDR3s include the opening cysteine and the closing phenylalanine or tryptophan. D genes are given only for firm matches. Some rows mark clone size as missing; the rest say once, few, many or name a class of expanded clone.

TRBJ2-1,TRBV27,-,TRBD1,TGTGCCAGTTCCGGACAGGGTGCGTACAATGAGCAGTTCTTC,CASSGQGAYNEQFF
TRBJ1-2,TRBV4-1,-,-,TGCGCCAGCAGCCAACACCAGTTTAAATATGGCTACACCTTC,CASSQHQFKYGYTF
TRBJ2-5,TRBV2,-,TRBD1,TGTGCCAGCAGTAAAAACAGGGGGTGGGAGACCCAGTACTTC,CASSKNRGWETQYF
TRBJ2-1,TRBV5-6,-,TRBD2,TGTGCCAGCAGCTCACTCGGTGGTAGCGGGAGTGCTTACAATGAGCAGTTCTTC,CASSSLGGSGSAYNEQFF
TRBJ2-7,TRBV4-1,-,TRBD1,TGCGCCAGCAGCCCGGGACAGCGACCCTACGAGCAGTACTTC,CASSPGQRPYEQYF
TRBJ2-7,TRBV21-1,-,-,TGTGCCAGCAGCAACCTAGCGGGGTTCTACGAGCAGTACTTC,CASSNLAGFYEQYF
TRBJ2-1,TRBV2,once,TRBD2,TGTGCCAGCTTCGGTATAGCGGGATGGAACAATGAGCAGTTCTTC,CASFGIAGWNNEQFF
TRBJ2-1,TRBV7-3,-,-,TGTGCCAGCAGCTTAACCTCTAGCGCCAGCTCCTACAATGAGCAGTTCTTC,CASSLTSSASSYNEQFF
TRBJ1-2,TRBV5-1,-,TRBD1,TGCGCCAGCAGCTCGACAGGGGGCGATGGCTACACCTTC,CASSSTGGDGYTF
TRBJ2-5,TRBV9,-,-,TGTGCCAGCAGCGCCTCCGGTCTAGGGGACCAAGAGACCCAGTACTTC,CASSASGLGDQETQYF
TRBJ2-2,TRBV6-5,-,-,TGTGCCAGCAGCTCGGGACTTGGCACCGGGGAGCTGTTTTTT,CASSSGLGTGELFF
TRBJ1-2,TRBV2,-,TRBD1,TGTGCCAGCATCCGGACAGGGGAGGAACTAGCTAACTATGGCTACACCTTC,CASIRTGEELANYGYTF